These 9 T cell receptor beta chains were sequenced from one sample in a study of blood T cell repertoires in COVID-19. Assay used: immunoSEQ multiplex PCR; TCRdb lists only in-frame clones, some missing. The table records over 150,000 clones, around 85% of them present only once. Sequenced material: peripheral blood. Receptors originate from a man in his 60s with COVID-19, enrolled during active disease.

This clone was detected a few times. The chain links TRBV12-2 to TRBJ2-7; TRBD2 is the table's D call and was not checked against the DNA. TRBV12-2 is an annotated pseudogene. The CDR3 runs to 16 residues. The CDR3 here is CASRLAGRGDSYEQYF. The CDR3 DNA sequence: TGTGCAAGTCGCTTAGCGGGGCGGGGGGACTCCTACGAGCAGTACTTC.

This clone was detected once. The chain is built from TRBV11-2 and TRBJ2-6; no definite D call. The CDR3 loop spans 16 amino acids. Trimming stripped 0 bases from V and 5 bases from J, with 11 bases between. Germline V lookup: CDR1 SGHAT, CDR2 FQNNGV. CDR3 DNA: TGTGCCAGCAGCTTAGATCCTTGGAGTAGGGCCAACGTCCTGACTTTC. This sequence encodes CASSLDPWSRANVLTF.

This clone came up once. The V call is TRBV7-8, the J call TRBJ1-1, with D hard to call. CDR3 length: 13 residues. V gave up 1 base and J gave up 5 bases, with 8 bases separating them. Germline CDR1 and CDR2: SGHVS and FQNEAQ. CDR3 coding DNA: TGTGCCAGCAGCTTAGGTCGGTGGACTGAAGCTTTCTTT. As protein: CASSLGRWTEAFF.

The J gene is TRBJ2-1, the V gene TRBV4-2; possibly TRBD2 for D (5 bases). Germline-derived CDR1 and CDR2 are LGHNA and YNFKEQ. V was pared by 5 bases and J by 7 bases, with 15 bases between. The CDR3 spans 14 residues. CDR3 DNA: TGTGCCAGCAGCGCGGACTGGAAAAGAAATGAGCAGTTCTTC. The encoded protein is CASSADWKRNEQFF.

The V gene is TRBV19, the J gene TRBJ1-5, with no clear D. CDR1 is LNHDA, CDR2 SQIVND, per germline (reference sequence). V dropped 6 bases and J dropped 2 bases, with 17 bases sitting between them. The length of the CDR3 is 16 residues. The CDR3 loop is CASSPPGGIRNQPQHF. The CDR3 bases are TGTGCCAGTAGCCCCCCCGGCGGGATCCGCAATCAGCCCCAGCATTTT.

A single count supports this clone. This chain uses TRBV18 with TRBJ2-1; 9 positions agree with TRBD2. Trimming took 6 bases from V and 0 from J; bases not matched to a gene: 0. This CDR3 comprises 14 residues. Germline assignment: CDR1 KGHSH and CDR2 LQKENI. The CDR3 region has the DNA TGTGCCAGCTCTAGCGGGAGCTCCTACAATGAGCAGTTCTTC. Translating it yields CASSSGSSYNEQFF.

This chain links TRBV13 with TRBJ2-5; D not certain. Germline CDR1 reads PRHDT; CDR2 reads FYEKMQ (reference sequence). This CDR3 comprises 14 residues. Trimming took off 0 bases at V and 4 bases at J, with 9 bases between the two ends. For the CDR3, the DNA is TGTGCCAGCAGCTTAGGCGACCGGAGAGAGACCCAGTACTTC. As protein: CASSLGDRRETQYF.

This clone was counted between two and nine times. This sequence joins TRBV6-1 and TRBJ1-2; 7 positions match TRBD1. CDR3 length equals 16 residues. From germline, CDR1 is MNHNS and CDR2 SASEGT. Germline trimming cut 3 bases from V and 10 bases from J; bases unmatched to any gene: 17. The CDR3, as DNA: TGTGCCAGCAGTGACAGGGGGGTATCTATGGCTGGTGACTACACCTTC. It codes for CASSDRGVSMAGDYTF.

There are a few counts of this clone. The J gene is TRBJ1-2, the V gene TRBV2; maybe TRBD1 (5 bases). Deletions cut 4 bases from V and 3 bases from J, with 12 bases between. The CDR3 has 14 residues. CDR1 is SNHLY and CDR2 is FYNNEI in the germline V gene. CDR3 loop: CASSVDLGDYGYTF. CDR3 nucleotide sequence: TGTGCCAGCAGTGTGGATCTAGGGGACTATGGCTACACCTTC.